One and the same sample provided the 3 T cell receptor beta chains below, sequenced in a study of CD8+CD57+ T cells in acquired aplastic anemia. The study profiled TCR beta VDJ and CDR3 using genomic DNA as template. TCRdb fed the reads into MiXCR, producing one record per CDR3 protein. Altogether approximately 80,000 distinct CDR3 sequences are present, roughly 72% being singletons, with the ten largest covering 65% to 85%. Those patients picked for sequencing had displayed CD8+CD57+ cell expansion on flow cytometry. The material sequenced was sorted CD4+, CD8+, or CD8+CD57+ T cells (not recorded which) from PBMCs. The receptors were gathered from a human donor with aplastic anemia.

This clonotype has just one count. The chain links TRBV7-2 to TRBJ1-2; D gene unclear. This CDR3 has 15 amino acids. Trimming removed 7 bases from V and 3 bases from J, with 18 bases in between. Germline CDR1 is SGHTA and CDR2 is FQGNSA. CDR3: CASTLGHLWDYGYTF. The CDR3 bases are TGTGCCAGCACCCTAGGTCATTTGTGGGACTATGGCTACACCTTC. Full variable domain (remainder filled in from reference TRBV7-2 and TRBJ1-2): GAGVSQSPSNKVTEKGKDVELRCDPISGHTALYWYRQSLGQGLEFLIYFQGNSAPDKSGLPSDRFSAERTGGSVSTLTIQRTQQEDSAVYLCASTLGHLWDYGYTFGSGTRLTVV.

The J gene is TRBJ1-3, the V gene TRBV11-1, with 9 bases identical to TRBD1. The CDR3 extends over 16 amino acids. After removal of 5 bases from V and 2 bases from J, the junction contained 7 bases not matched to a gene. The germline CDR1 and CDR2 sequences are SGHAT and FQDESV (reference sequence). The CDR3 sequence: CASSPSGQGPGNTIYF. The CDR3 DNA reads as TGTGCCAGCAGCCCATCGGGACAGGGCCCTGGAAACACCATATATTTT.

The chain links TRBV20-1 to TRBJ2-7, with TRBD1 as a possible D gene (5 bases). The J call is doubtful: the DNA matches TRBJ2-4 better. The CDR3 is 14 residues long. The V gene's germline CDR1 is DFQATT and CDR2 SNEGSKA (reference sequence). The CDR3, as DNA: TGCAGTGCTCTTCATGGGGCCGGCAAAAACATTCAGTACTTC. It specifies CSALHGAGKNIQYF.